The clone carrying this TCR beta chain was counted a few times. Its antigen is still unknown. Amplification used 60 Vbeta primers and 13 Jbeta primers. The assay was immunoSEQ multiplex PCR, and TCRdb's table has in-frame clones only and misses some. The table lists about 160,000 clones, approximately 78% of them singletons, with under 1% in the top ten. The CDR3 sequence is 14 residues long. With 4 bases removed from V and 0 bases from J, the gap between germline ends came to 9 bases. CDR1 is MGHRA, CDR2 YSYEKL, per germline. This specimen belongs to a study of cytomegalovirus exposure and HLA in healthy donors. Study-level findings and limits: Presence/absence comparisons presumed near-even sequencing depth among donors. Cytomegalovirus association was assigned to some 160 TCR beta chains.

Sample: PBMCs. The V and J genes are TRBV4-1 and TRBJ2-5; perhaps TRBD2 as D (5 bases). The sequence was obtained from a girl aged 2 to 10 in good health and CMV-seropositive. CDR3 protein: CASSPAGNQETQYF. The CDR3 DNA reads TGCGCCAGCAGCCCGGCGGGTAACCAAGAGACCCAGTACTTC.